This record covers a single TCR beta chain. The antigen is not known. The PCR ran on 60 Vbeta and 13 Jbeta primers. The method was immunoSEQ multiplex PCR; TCRdb's version includes in-frame clones alone and lacks a portion of them. The repertoire includes 85,000 to 120,000 clones, about 64% of them detected once, and over 2.5% sits in the top ten. The data belong to a study of cytomegalovirus exposure and HLA in healthy donors. The study, taken as a whole, reports: There were reportedly fewer N-insertions in an Asian-associated ancestry cluster than the approximately 670-donor mean, in a later analysis. The authors confirmed in vitro that a few CMV-associated chains were specific for CMV antigens. High sensitivity and specificity were reportedly achieved when the classifier diagnosed cytomegalovirus status.

The clonotype was recovered from a female donor in good health and CMV-seronegative. Input material: PBMCs.

The CDR3 protein is CASSFPRQGDSTGELFF. DNA of the CDR3: TGTGCCAGCAGCTTCCCTCGACAGGGGGATAGCACCGGGGAGCTGTTTTTT. This chain links TRBV5-4 with TRBJ2-2; 9 bases map to TRBD1. The germline gives CDR1 SGHNT, CDR2 YYREEE (reference sequence). Trimming cost V 2 bases and J 4 bases; bases outside gene matches: 9. The CDR3 runs 17 residues.